These T cell receptor beta chains were read from a single sample in a study of cytomegalovirus exposure and HLA in healthy donors. Profiling relied on immunoSEQ multiplex PCR, and the TCRdb table lists in-frame clones only, not all of them. The table records some 110,000 clones, 82% of them present only once. Sequences were obtained from PBMCs. These receptors originate from a man aged 25-45 years in good health and CMV-seropositive. Both conserved end residues are part of each CDR3. The order of the fields is V gene, D gene, clone size, J gene, CDR3 protein, CDR3 DNA. The D gene is left open where the match is weak. A clone size is listed for some rows: how often the clone was seen (once, few, many), or a class if it is expanded.

>TRBV27|NA|NA|TRBJ1-6
CASEGTPPLYNSPLHF
TGTGCCAGCGAAGGGACACCACCGCTATATAATTCACCCCTCCACTTT
>TRBV19|NA|once|TRBJ2-3
CASSMEVDTQYF
TGTGCCAGTAGTATGGAGGTAGATACGCAGTATTTT
>TRBV5-1|NA|NA|TRBJ2-3
CASSLNRGGDTQYF
TGCGCCAGCAGCTTGAACAGGGGAGGAGATACGCAGTATTTT
>TRBV7-6|NA|once|TRBJ1-1
CASSLDRNTEAFF
TGTGCCAGCAGCCTGGACAGGAACACTGAAGCTTTCTTT
>TRBV5-1|NA|NA|TRBJ2-3
CASSQSQGDTQYF
TGCGCCAGCAGCCAAAGCCAGGGGGATACGCAGTATTTT
>TRBV19|NA|NA|TRBJ2-6
CAGRDSGSGANVLTF
TGTGCCGGCCGGGACTCTGGCTCTGGGGCCAACGTCCTGACTTTC
>TRBV5-4|TRBD2|NA|TRBJ2-3
CASSSTSGRDGDTQYF
TGTGCCAGCAGCTCCACGAGCGGGAGGGACGGGGATACGCAGTATTTT
>TRBV5-6|TRBD1|NA|TRBJ2-1
CASSFGTGLYNEQFF
TGTGCCAGCAGCTTCGGGACAGGACTTTACAATGAGCAGTTCTTC
>TRBV28|TRBD2|NA|TRBJ2-3
CASSFAGGTDTQYF
TGTGCCAGCAGTTTTGCGGGGGGCACAGATACGCAGTATTTT
>TRBV6-1|TRBD2|NA|TRBJ2-1
CASSVAGGSVYEQFF
TGTGCCAGCAGTGTTGCGGGAGGTTCGGTGTATGAGCAGTTCTTC
>TRBV5-4|NA|NA|TRBJ1-2
CASSHAQGTGGYTF
TGTGCCAGCAGCCATGCACAGGGAACCGGGGGCTACACCTTC
>TRBV28|TRBD1|few|TRBJ2-1
CASSPTRDSTYPNEQFF
TGTGCCAGCAGTCCGACCAGGGACAGCACTTACCCCAATGAGCAGTTCTTC
>TRBV7-9|NA|few|TRBJ1-1
CASSGRIQNTEAFF
TGTGCCAGCAGCGGCAGGATTCAGAACACTGAAGCTTTCTTT
>TRBV19|TRBD1|NA|TRBJ1-2
CASSHRDSYGYTF
TGTGCCAGTAGCCACCGGGACAGCTATGGCTACACCTTC